Listed below are T cell receptor beta chains from one sample, sequenced in a study of CD8+CD57+ T cells in acquired aplastic anemia. A single record per CDR3 protein comes from TCRdb applying MiXCR to the reads. The repertoire holds about 180,000 distinct CDR3 sequences, around 48% seen once, with 0.85% to 1.3% in the top ten. Sequencing was carried out using sorted CD4+, CD8+, or CD8+CD57+ T cells (not recorded which) from PBMCs. The receptors derive from a human donor with aplastic anemia. The conserved cysteine and the conserved F or W are not part of the CDR3 here. Each record gives: CDR3 protein, V gene, J gene, D gene, CDR3 length. The D gene is left open where the match is weak.

CDR3 protein: SAPGAWTEAF; V gene: TRBV20-1; J gene: TRBJ1-1; D gene: NA; CDR3 length: 10
CDR3 protein: ASSMRVYNQPQH; V gene: TRBV19; J gene: TRBJ1-5; D gene: NA; CDR3 length: 12
CDR3 protein: ATSLNTEAF; V gene: TRBV10-3; J gene: TRBJ1-1; D gene: NA; CDR3 length: 9
CDR3 protein: ASSQGLNQPQH; V gene: TRBV14; J gene: TRBJ1-5; D gene: NA; CDR3 length: 11
CDR3 protein: ASSYSYRNLYGYT; V gene: TRBV6-5; J gene: TRBJ1-2; D gene: NA; CDR3 length: 13
CDR3 protein: AGSQKRDSWGTGELF; V gene: TRBV10-1; J gene: TRBJ2-2; D gene: NA; CDR3 length: 15
CDR3 protein: ATSQGLAGGFEQF; V gene: TRBV24-1; J gene: TRBJ2-1; D gene: TRBD2; CDR3 length: 13
CDR3 protein: ASSEETQNEQF; V gene: TRBV2; J gene: TRBJ2-1; D gene: NA; CDR3 length: 11
CDR3 protein: ASSEYRNYGYT; V gene: TRBV10-1; J gene: TRBJ1-2; D gene: NA; CDR3 length: 11
CDR3 protein: AISDFYNEQF; V gene: TRBV10-3; J gene: TRBJ2-1; D gene: NA; CDR3 length: 10
CDR3 protein: ASSTRGNYGYT; V gene: TRBV13; J gene: TRBJ1-2; D gene: NA; CDR3 length: 11
CDR3 protein: SARASGGASEQY; V gene: TRBV20-1; J gene: TRBJ2-7; D gene: TRBD2; CDR3 length: 12
CDR3 protein: SVEGEQVGQF; V gene: TRBV29-1; J gene: TRBJ2-1; D gene: NA; CDR3 length: 10
CDR3 protein: ASISRDTSSETQY; V gene: TRBV6-1; J gene: TRBJ2-5; D gene: NA; CDR3 length: 13
CDR3 protein: ASSGRSTYEQY; V gene: TRBV7-9; J gene: TRBJ2-7; D gene: NA; CDR3 length: 11
CDR3 protein: ASSVSGTDLLATQY; V gene: TRBV9; J gene: TRBJ2-5; D gene: TRBD1; CDR3 length: 14
CDR3 protein: ASRRGGSSYEQY; V gene: TRBV12-3/TRBV12-4; J gene: TRBJ2-7; D gene: TRBD2; CDR3 length: 12
CDR3 protein: ASTPTGLAAGGANVLT; V gene: TRBV4-2; J gene: TRBJ2-6; D gene: TRBD2; CDR3 length: 16
CDR3 protein: ASSLAARSEAF; V gene: TRBV5-1; J gene: TRBJ1-1; D gene: NA; CDR3 length: 11
CDR3 protein: ASQVGNTEAF; V gene: TRBV28; J gene: TRBJ1-1; D gene: NA; CDR3 length: 10
CDR3 protein: AISPGQGPVRYT; V gene: TRBV10-3; J gene: TRBJ1-2; D gene: TRBD1; CDR3 length: 12
CDR3 protein: SGGRGPHEQY; V gene: TRBV20-1; J gene: TRBJ2-7; D gene: NA; CDR3 length: 10
CDR3 protein: SVVAGGPETQY; V gene: TRBV29-1; J gene: TRBJ2-5; D gene: TRBD2; CDR3 length: 11
CDR3 protein: ATSDFGRGIYEQY; V gene: TRBV24-1; J gene: TRBJ2-7; D gene: NA; CDR3 length: 13
CDR3 protein: ASSRDRAGYTIY; V gene: TRBV5-1; J gene: TRBJ1-3; D gene: TRBD1; CDR3 length: 12
CDR3 protein: ASGRTPNTEAF; V gene: TRBV6-1; J gene: TRBJ1-1; D gene: NA; CDR3 length: 11
CDR3 protein: ASRDSGNEQF; V gene: TRBV2; J gene: TRBJ2-1; D gene: TRBD2; CDR3 length: 10
CDR3 protein: ASRVEASTDTQY; V gene: TRBV19; J gene: TRBJ2-3; D gene: NA; CDR3 length: 12
CDR3 protein: SASPGRGANVLT; V gene: TRBV20-1; J gene: TRBJ2-6; D gene: NA; CDR3 length: 12
CDR3 protein: SVEDQEGYTDTQY; V gene: TRBV29-1; J gene: TRBJ2-3; D gene: NA; CDR3 length: 13
CDR3 protein: ASSPEKGSPLH; V gene: TRBV4-2; J gene: TRBJ1-6; D gene: NA; CDR3 length: 11
CDR3 protein: ASSSNRAWSGYGYT; V gene: TRBV2; J gene: TRBJ1-2; D gene: NA; CDR3 length: 14
CDR3 protein: ASRLAGGNYEQY; V gene: TRBV12-3/TRBV12-4; J gene: TRBJ2-7; D gene: TRBD2; CDR3 length: 12
CDR3 protein: ASGQATDTQY; V gene: TRBV12-3/TRBV12-4; J gene: TRBJ2-3; D gene: NA; CDR3 length: 10
CDR3 protein: ASSRRDLGRVVYNEQF; V gene: TRBV3-1; J gene: TRBJ2-1; D gene: NA; CDR3 length: 16
CDR3 protein: ASSQYGIPGPQETQY; V gene: TRBV19; J gene: TRBJ2-5; D gene: NA; CDR3 length: 15
CDR3 protein: SASRGGSGTDTQY; V gene: TRBV20-1; J gene: TRBJ2-3; D gene: NA; CDR3 length: 13
CDR3 protein: ASMLREGTPSPLH; V gene: TRBV27; J gene: TRBJ1-6; D gene: NA; CDR3 length: 13